Below, 13 T cell receptor beta chains from the same sample are listed, as sequenced in a study of blood T cells in healthy people across ages. The authors ran a second PCR of 7 to 11 cycles using a sample-barcoded 5' primer and a J-beta primer mix. Each CDR3 protein gets one entry after TCRdb re-called the 5' RACE reads with MiXCR. The profile shows approximately 800,000 distinct CDR3 sequences, around 34% of them singletons. The sample taken for sequencing was blood. Receptors were obtained from a man aged 18 to 35 in good health.

The V and J genes are TRBV12-3 or TRBV12-4 and TRBJ1-2; D perhaps matches TRBD1 (5 bases). CDR3 length equals 12 residues. The germline V and J ends were trimmed by 3 bases and 4 bases, with 6 bases remaining between them. The CDR3 bases are TGTGCCAGCAGTTTCGGGGCCTATGGCTACACCTTC. Translating gives CASSFGAYGYTF.

This clonotype was counted at least ten times. CDR3 sequence (DNA): TGTGCCAGCAGCCAAGGGCAGTATAATTCACCCCTCCACTTT. Translation gives CASSQGQYNSPLHF. This chain connects TRBV14 to TRBJ1-6; no reliable D call. V was clipped by 1 base and J by 4 bases, with 5 bases between them. The germline V gene has CDR1 SGHDN and CDR2 FVKESK. The CDR3 loop spans 14 amino acids.

This clonotype was counted between two and nine times. The chain is built from TRBV14 and TRBJ2-1; TRBD1 or TRBD2 may be the D gene (5 bases each). V dropped 6 bases and J dropped 3 bases, with 12 bases sitting between them. The CDR3 covers 14 residues. Germline values: CDR1 SGHDN, CDR2 FVKESK. In nucleotides, the CDR3 is TGTGCCAGCAGGCACCGGGACGGCTACAATGAGCAGTTCTTC. Its translation: CASRHRDGYNEQFF.

This rearrangement joins TRBV9 to TRBJ2-1, with 9 positions matching TRBD2. The CDR3 totals 14 residues. Germline V CDR1 and CDR2: SGDLS, YYNGEE. Losses at the gene ends were 6 bases for V and 5 bases for J; bases not matched to a gene: 6. The CDR3 loop is CASTGAGGHNEQFF. The CDR3 region has the DNA TGTGCCAGCACCGGAGCGGGGGGCCACAATGAGCAGTTCTTC.

A note on this clonotype: A read error may be the cause here, since a much bigger clone is one base away. This chain links TRBV10-3 with TRBJ2-7; TRBD2 matches 11 bases. The J call is in doubt because the DNA end fits TRBJ2-5 better. The CDR3 spans 14 residues. Germline loops: CDR1 ENHRY, CDR2 SYGVKD. The CDR3 DNA is TGTGCCATCGAGCCTAGCGGGGGGTCTGAGACCCAGTACTTC. Its protein is CAIEPSGGSETQYF.

J is TRBJ2-3 and V is TRBV27, with D unclear. Germline CDR1 MNHEY, CDR2 SMNVEV (reference sequence). This CDR3 has 11 residues. Trimming cost V 8 bases and J 0 bases, with 3 bases left between them. CDR3 sequence (DNA): TGTGCCAGCGCTAGCACAGATACGCAGTATTTT. Translated, it gives CASASTDTQYF.

V usage is TRBV4-1 and J usage is TRBJ2-5, with D possibly being TRBD2 (5 bases). Matching the DNA end better, TRBJ2-1 makes the J call doubtful. Germline loops: CDR1 MGHRA, CDR2 YSYEKL. The CDR3 is 15 residues long. The CDR3 reads CASSQEPSVGETQFF. For the CDR3, the DNA is TGCGCCAGCAGCCAAGAACCCTCTGTGGGAGAGACCCAGTTCTTC.

As regards this clonotype: Given a much more abundant clone one base away, this may be a read error. The V call is TRBV9, the J call TRBJ2-5; no definite D call. The CDR3 is 14 amino acids. The germline V gene encodes CDR1 SGDLS and CDR2 YYNGEE. The CDR3 sequence is CTSSPNADQETQYF. DNA of the CDR3: TGTACCAGCAGCCCAAACGCAGACCAAGAGACCCAGTACTTC.

The V gene is TRBV7-6, the J gene TRBJ1-4, with TRBD1 as a possible D gene (6 bases). Germline V gives CDR1 SGHVS, CDR2 FNYEAQ. The CDR3 totals 13 residues. Trimming removed 1 base at V and 7 bases at J, with 7 bases between. The CDR3 bases are TGTGCCAGCAGCTTAGAGGACAGTGAAAAACTGTTTTTT. Translating it yields CASSLEDSEKLFF.

The V call is TRBV6-6, the J call TRBJ2-7; D gene ambiguous. There are 16 residues in the CDR3. The ends were cut back, 2 bases at V and 1 base at J, with 15 bases in the middle. From germline, CDR1 is MNHNY and CDR2 SVGAGI (reference sequence). The CDR3 region is CASSYALGLASYEQYF. Here the CDR3 DNA reads TGTGCCAGCAGTTACGCCCTGGGCCTGGCTTCCTACGAGCAGTACTTC.

The chain uses TRBV4-3 and TRBJ2-1; no clear D gene. V was trimmed by 2 bases and J by 1 base, leaving 9 bases between them. The germline gives CDR1 LGHNA, CDR2 YSLEER. The length of the CDR3 is 15 residues. Written as DNA, the CDR3 is TGCGCCAGCAGCCAAAGTGGGGATTCCTACAATGAGCAGTTCTTC. Translating gives CASSQSGDSYNEQFF.

The chain carries TRBV6-5 and TRBJ2-5, with 7 bases matching TRBD1. The CDR3 spans 15 residues. J gave up 6 bases and V 6 bases, and 13 bases lay outside the gene matches. Germline CDR1 and CDR2: MNHEY and SVGAGI. The CDR3 DNA is TGTGCCAGCAGCCAGGGACAGCAATTTGTCCAGACCCAGTACTTC. Translated: CASSQGQQFVQTQYF.

The J gene is TRBJ2-3, the V gene TRBV6-2 or TRBV6-3; D is undetermined. The CDR3 extends over 14 amino acids. Germline assignment: CDR1 MNHEY and CDR2 SVGEGT. Deletions cut 2 bases from V and 5 bases from J, with 11 bases between. CDR3 sequence reads: CASSYGVLGDTQYF. DNA of the CDR3: TGTGCCAGCAGTTACGGAGTGCTGGGAGATACGCAGTATTTT.